A selection of T cell receptor beta chains follows, all from one sample in a study of preoperative IRX-2 immunotherapy in early breast cancer. Here immunoSEQ multiplex PCR was the method, and the copy in TCRdb shows in-frame clones only, minus some. Among more than 25,000 clones listed, about 90% were seen once. This material was obtained from a patient treated with IRX-2 immunotherapy. The receptors were gathered from a human donor with breast cancer. Both conserved end residues are part of each CDR3. Fields, in order: clone size, CDR3 length, V gene, J gene, D gene, CDR3 DNA, CDR3 protein. The D gene is left open where the match is weak. Not every row has a clone size; where given, it reads once, few, many or a size class.

>-|15|TRBV7-2|TRBJ2-3|TRBD1
TGTGCCAGCATCGGGACAGGGGCAAGCACAGATACGCAGTATTTT
CASIGTGASTDTQYF
>-|14|TRBV27|TRBJ2-1|-
TGTGCCAGCAGTCTGGCGATCTCCTACAATGAGCAGTTCTTC
CASSLAISYNEQFF
>once|15|TRBV5-1|TRBJ2-1|TRBD2
TGCGCCAGCAGACCGCTAGCGGCAACCTACAATGAGCAGTTCTTC
CASRPLAATYNEQFF
>-|14|TRBV11-1|TRBJ2-5|-
TGTGCCAGCAGCTCCCGTGTGGGCCAAGAGACCCAGTACTTC
CASSSRVGQETQYF
>-|16|TRBV4-1|TRBJ1-3|-
TGCGCCAGCAGCCAAGATCAGGGCCTCTCTGGAAACACCATATATTTT
CASSQDQGLSGNTIYF
>-|15|TRBV7-2|TRBJ2-2|-
TGTGCCAGCAGCTCAAAGGCGGCGATCACCGGGGAGCTGTTTTTT
CASSSKAAITGELFF
>-|17|TRBV19|TRBJ2-1|-
TGTGCCAGTAGTATCGTGGGACTTGCGAGCTCCTACAATGAGCAGTTCTTC
CASSIVGLASSYNEQFF
>few|15|TRBV7-6|TRBJ1-1|TRBD1
TGTGCCAGCAGCCCCCGACAGGGTATGAACACTGAAGCTTTCTTT
CASSPRQGMNTEAFF
>-|15|TRBV6-5|TRBJ1-1|-
TGTGCCAGCAGTCCGGCCGCGGGGGGTAGCACTGAAGCTTTCTTT
CASSPAAGGSTEAFF
>-|14|TRBV6-5|TRBJ2-1|TRBD1
TGTGCCAGCAGTCCGCAGGACAGGTACAATGAGCAGTTCTTC
CASSPQDRYNEQFF
>-|13|TRBV28|TRBJ2-7|-
TGTGCCAGCAGCCGAAGGGACAAAGTAGAGCAGTACTTC
CASSRRDKVEQYF
>once|17|TRBV5-1|TRBJ1-4|TRBD1
TGCGCCAGCAGCTTCGCCCAACCCGGGACAGGGGCTGAAAAACTGTTTTTT
CASSFAQPGTGAEKLFF
>few|12|TRBV5-1|TRBJ1-1|-
TGCGCCAGCAGCTTCCTGAACACTGAAGCTTTCTTT
CASSFLNTEAFF
>-|14|TRBV29-1|TRBJ1-2|TRBD1
TGCAGCGTTCCCGTTTTACAGGGGGCCTATGGCTACACCTTC
CSVPVLQGAYGYTF
>-|15|TRBV21-1|TRBJ1-2|-
TGTGCCAGCAGCACCTCATTGTGGCCCACCTATGGCTACACCTTC
CASSTSLWPTYGYTF
>-|15|TRBV6-5|TRBJ2-7|TRBD2
TGTGCCAGCAGTTCCGGGACTAGCGGGACCTACGAGCAGTACTTC
CASSSGTSGTYEQYF
>-|17|TRBV12-5|TRBJ2-1|TRBD1
TGTGCTAGTGGTTTGGACCCTGACAGGGGCCCCTACAATGAGCAGTTCTTC
CASGLDPDRGPYNEQFF
>-|14|TRBV28|TRBJ2-1|TRBD1
TGTGCCAGCAGTTTAACAAGGGGGCGAAATGAGCAGTTCTTC
CASSLTRGRNEQFF
>-|15|TRBV4-1|TRBJ1-4|-
TGCGCCAGCAGCCAATCTAGGACGTCAGCGGGCGGACTGTTTTTT
CASSQSRTSAGGLFF
>-|15|TRBV9|TRBJ2-7|TRBD2
TGTGCCAGCAGCGTAGAGGACGGGGAGGGCTACGAGCAGTACTTC
CASSVEDGEGYEQYF
>-|17|TRBV7-2|TRBJ2-1|TRBD2
TGTGCCAGCAGCTCCCTCGCGGGGGGCTGGGCCCCAGGGGAGCAGTTCTTC
CASSSLAGGWAPGEQFF
>-|17|TRBV7-3|TRBJ2-3|TRBD2
TGTGCCAGCAGCTTAGGAGCGGCCGGGGGGATGACAGATACGCAGTATTTT
CASSLGAAGGMTDTQYF
>-|16|TRBV28|TRBJ2-5|-
TGTGCCAGCAGTTCCTCGACAGGGGAGGGTGGGGAGACCCAGTACTTC
CASSSSTGEGGETQYF
>-|12|TRBV7-9|TRBJ1-3|-
TGTGCCAGCAGCTGGGCTGGAAACACCATATATTTT
CASSWAGNTIYF
>-|14|TRBV14|TRBJ1-4|TRBD1
TGTGCCAGCAGCGCCTACAGGGGGCCCGGAAAACTGTTTTTT
CASSAYRGPGKLFF
>-|13|TRBV6-5|TRBJ2-7|-
TGTGCCAGCAGTTCCGACGGGTACTTCGAGCAGTACTTC
CASSSDGYFEQYF